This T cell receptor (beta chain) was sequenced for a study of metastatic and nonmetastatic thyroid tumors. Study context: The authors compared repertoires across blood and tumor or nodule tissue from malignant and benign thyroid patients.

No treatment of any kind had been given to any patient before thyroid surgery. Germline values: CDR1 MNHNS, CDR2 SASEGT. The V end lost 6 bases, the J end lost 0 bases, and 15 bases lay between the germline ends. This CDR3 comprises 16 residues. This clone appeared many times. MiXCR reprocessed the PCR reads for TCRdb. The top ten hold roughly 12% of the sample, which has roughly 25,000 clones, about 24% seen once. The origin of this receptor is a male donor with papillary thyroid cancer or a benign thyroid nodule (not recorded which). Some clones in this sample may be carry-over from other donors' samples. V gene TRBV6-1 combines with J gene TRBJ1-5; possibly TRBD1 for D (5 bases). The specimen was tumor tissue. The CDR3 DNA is TGTGCCAGCAGCTTCCGACAGCCCTATAGCAATCAGCCCCAGCATTTT. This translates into CASSFRQPYSNQPQHF.